This T cell receptor (beta chain) was recovered during a study of blood T cell repertoires in COVID-19 (dated by TCRdb to the early 2020s). With regard to the full study: Samples covering the acute and convalescent phases of COVID-19 were provided by collaborators in the United States, Italy and Spain. HLA class I and class II types, where available, came from metadata supplied by the sample provider rather than from assay-based typing. Subjects who had been exposed to COVID-19, were actively infected with it, or had recovered from it provided the deeply sampled blood TCRbeta repertoires that made up the dataset. The repertoires were made available in a free public database intended to serve as a resource for research on the immune response to SARS-CoV-2. The material from the prospective study consisted of cDNA or gDNA derived from T cells, B-cell-depleted T cells, or PBMCs. Sample metadata almost always included a de-identified subject ID, COVID-19 status, age in years and sex. Samples came from the ongoing ImmuneRACE study (first 160 participants) plus 1,254 subjects from 6 global collaborators.

Notes on this clone: The target of this receptor is not known. Base qualities were left out, and no much larger clone turns up one base away.

Overall study outcomes, separate from this receptor: The quantity of clinical and demographic metadata differed by source and by participant and was supplied without curation.

TCRbeta CDR3 regions were amplified from genomic DNA using the immunoSEQ Assay, a bias-controlled multiplex PCR. On the study's bioinformatics: Within the assay, amplification of reference gene primers was used to estimate how many nucleated cells each sample contained. To quantify the absolute abundance of each unique TCRbeta CDR3 rearrangement, sequence reads were collapsed and filtered. For each sample, productive Simpson clonality was calculated as the square root of Simpson's diversity index over productive rearrangements. This is the immuneACCESS table as TCRdb keeps it, with only in-frame sequences that have V and J called. A part of the clones is gone; compared with another copy, unresolved V genes explain less than half, and the rest is unexplained. The D gene and trimming were derived from the DNA, and the V and J assignments and clone size from that table. This sample is represented by around 280,000 clones; around nine tenths of them were singletons. The ten largest clonotypes hold 1% to 1.5% of the sample.

Whole blood was collected in K2EDTA tubes by collaborating institutions according to the institutions' own protocols. For TCRbeta analysis, collaborator samples were shipped as frozen whole blood, as isolated PBMCs, or as DNA extracted from either sample type. The germline V gene specifies ENHRY as CDR1 and SYGVKD as CDR2. Measured from the cysteine to the phenylalanine, the CDR3 is 17 residues long. CDR3 DNA is the only sequence kept; it has 51 bases, read in frame from the first base. The junction shows trimming of 4 bases on V and 0 bases on J, plus 13 bases between the germline ends. The chain is made from TRBV10-3 and TRBJ2-6; the D gene is possibly TRBD1, with 5 bases matching. Sequences were obtained from peripheral blood. The sequence was collected from a man between 70 and 80 years old with acute or convalescent COVID-19. The nucleotide sequence is given as TGTGCCATCAGTGTCTCAGGGCTAAGCTCTGGGGCCAACGTCCTGACTTTC. Translated, it gives CAISVSGLSSGANVLTF.